What follows are 20 T cell receptor beta chains derived from one specimen sequenced in a study of T cell responses to AZD1222 COVID-19 vaccine. TCRdb's table, derived via immunoSEQ multiplex PCR, lists solely in-frame clones and lacks some. In the table there are about 140,000 clones, around 89% of which are singletons. This specimen was peripheral blood, taken on day 0 of AZD1222 vaccination. The receptors originated from an adult in good health.

This clone was detected only once. The same CDR3 is also encoded by other DNA sequences in this sample. The chain employs TRBV6-5 and TRBJ1-1; 7 bases fit TRBD1. With 6 bases clipped from V and 2 bases from J, the junction kept 9 bases outside the gene matches. Germline V lookup: CDR1 MNHEY, CDR2 SVGAGI. This CDR3 is 15 amino acids long. CDR3: CASSDPQGGNTEAFF. The CDR3 DNA reads TGTGCCAGCAGCGACCCCCAGGGGGGAAACACTGAAGCTTTCTTT.

This clone was seen at least ten times. The chain is built from TRBV7-2 and TRBJ1-3; 10 nucleotides line up with TRBD1. The junction had 4 bases not matched to a gene; V was cut back by 4 bases and J by 4 bases. This CDR3 spans 15 amino acids. Germline assignment: CDR1 SGHTA and CDR2 FQGNSA. CDR3 region: CASSSDRGPGNTIYF. The CDR3, as DNA: TGTGCCAGCAGCTCAGACAGGGGGCCGGGAAACACCATATATTTT.

The chain links TRBV9 to TRBJ2-7, with D possibly called TRBD1 or TRBD2 (5 bases each). The CDR3 is made up of 14 amino acids. Trimming removed 0 bases at V and 1 base at J, with 8 bases between. Germline values: CDR1 SGDLS, CDR2 YYNGEE. CDR3: CASSVGDASYEQYF. Written as DNA, the CDR3 is TGTGCCAGCAGCGTAGGGGACGCGTCCTACGAGCAGTACTTC.

For the CDR3, the DNA is TGTGCCAGCAGCTCAACGGGGGGCGTCCCCAACTATGGCTACACCTTC. Protein sequence: CASSSTGGVPNYGYTF. The rearrangement joins TRBV5-4 to TRBJ1-2; D possibly corresponds to TRBD1 (6 bases). V was cut by 3 bases and J by 2 bases, with 17 bases left in between. Germline-derived CDR1 and CDR2 are SGHNT and YYREEE (reference sequence). This CDR3 is built from 16 residues.

The rearrangement uses TRBV5-8 and TRBJ2-5; no clear D. V was shortened by 4 bases and J by 1 base, with 8 bases between the two germline ends. The CDR3 extends over 13 amino acids. Germline V CDR1 and CDR2: SGHTS, YDEGEE. CDR3 DNA sequence: TGTGCCAGCAGCCCCGGCATCCAAGAGACCCAGTACTTC. It encodes CASSPGIQETQYF.

This chain joins TRBV9 and TRBJ2-3; D is uncertain. The germline CDR1 and CDR2 sequences are SGDLS and YYNGEE. Trimming removed 0 bases from V and 0 bases from J, with 8 bases in between. The CDR3 is 15 residues long. The chain's CDR3 is CASSVVGSSTDTQYF. In DNA form, the CDR3 reads TGTGCCAGCAGCGTAGTCGGGTCTAGCACAGATACGCAGTATTTT.

This sequence joins TRBV28 and TRBJ2-1; D is ambiguous. The CDR3 spans 13 residues. V gave up 8 bases and J gave up 6 bases, with 14 bases separating them. Germline CDR1 is MDHEN and CDR2 is SYDVKM. The CDR3 DNA reads as TGTGCCAGCGGAATTGGACGGAGCAATGAGCAGTTCTTC. This codes for CASGIGRSNEQFF.

This rearrangement joins TRBV15 to TRBJ1-4; the D gene is possibly TRBD1 (5 bases). The CDR3 extends over 15 amino acids. V was cut by 6 bases and J by 7 bases, with 18 bases left in between. Germline CDR1 LNHNV, CDR2 YYDKDF (reference sequence). The CDR3: CATSIRGRESEKLFF. In DNA form, the CDR3 reads TGTGCCACCAGTATTAGGGGCAGGGAAAGTGAAAAACTGTTTTTT.

The V and J genes are TRBV19 and TRBJ1-5, with D perhaps matching TRBD1 (5 bases). The CDR3 extends over 13 amino acids. V shed 3 bases and J shed 10 bases, with 13 bases lying between them. Germline CDR1 and CDR2: LNHDA and SQIVND (reference sequence). In nucleotides, the CDR3 is TGTGCCAGTAGTATCGCCGGGACCTACCCCCAGCATTTT. As protein: CASSIAGTYPQHF.

The V and J genes are TRBV28 and TRBJ2-3; 8 bases agree with TRBD1. The CDR3 is 17 amino acids. From germline, CDR1 is MDHEN and CDR2 SYDVKM. Trimming removed 6 bases from V and 4 bases from J; junction bases left unmatched: 15. For the CDR3, the DNA is TGTGCCAGCAGCCCCCCAACTGGCAGGGGGCGCGCAGATACGCAGTATTTT. This gives the protein CASSPPTGRGRADTQYF.

The chain joins TRBV7-2 to TRBJ2-1; D may be TRBD2 (7 bases). The CDR3 is made up of 15 amino acids. Trimming cost V 5 bases and J 2 bases, with 13 bases left between them. The germline gives CDR1 SGHTA, CDR2 FQGNSA. DNA for the CDR3: TGTGCCAGCAGCCGTCGGGGGGCCCCCTACAATGAGCAGTTCTTC. It translates to CASSRRGAPYNEQFF.

This chain connects TRBV27 to TRBJ1-1, with 7 bases matching TRBD1. J was trimmed by 1 base and V by 4 bases; bases with no gene match: 6. CDR3 length equals 15 residues. Germline CDR1 reads MNHEY; CDR2 reads SMNVEV (reference sequence). The CDR3 DNA sequence: TGTGCCAGCAGTTCAAATCCAGGGGGGAACACTGAAGCTTTCTTT. Its translation: CASSSNPGGNTEAFF.

The rearrangement uses TRBV24-1 and TRBJ2-1; the D is unclear. The CDR3 extends over 15 amino acids. Trimming stripped 2 bases from V and 7 bases from J, with 14 bases between. CDR1 KGHDR and CDR2 SFDVKD come from the germline V gene. The CDR3 reads CATSDSLTILNEQFF. CDR3 sequence (DNA): TGTGCCACCAGTGATTCTCTTACAATTTTGAATGAGCAGTTCTTC.

The chain combines TRBV2 with TRBJ2-3; possibly TRBD2 for D (6 bases). The V gene's germline CDR1 is SNHLY and CDR2 FYNNEI. The CDR3 loop spans 14 amino acids. V lost 6 bases to trimming and J lost 2 bases, with 12 bases between them. The CDR3 DNA is TGTGCCAGCAGGGATCTAGCGACCACAGATACGCAGTATTTT. Encoded protein: CASRDLATTDTQYF.

The chain couples TRBV4-1 to TRBJ2-3; 7 bases match TRBD2. The CDR3 extends over 17 amino acids. V gave up 3 bases and J gave up 0 bases; unmatched junction bases: 9. Per the germline V gene, CDR1 is MGHRA and CDR2 is YSYEKL. CDR3 residues: CASSHSGEHTSTDTQYF. The CDR3 DNA reads as TGCGCCAGCAGCCACAGCGGGGAGCACACTAGCACAGATACGCAGTATTTT.

The genes are TRBV19 and TRBJ1-2; D not resolved. Trimming removed 3 bases at V and 3 bases at J, with 11 bases between. Germline V gene sequence: CDR1 LNHDA, CDR2 SQIVND (reference sequence). The length of the CDR3 is 14 residues. Here the CDR3 reads CASSMARVDYGYTF. CDR3 bases: TGTGCCAGTAGTATGGCTCGGGTTGACTATGGCTACACCTTC.

V usage is TRBV18 and J usage is TRBJ1-2; the match to TRBD1 covers 7 bases. CDR1 KGHSH and CDR2 LQKENI come from the germline V gene. The V and J ends lost 0 bases and 4 bases, in that order; junction bases with no gene match: 8. The CDR3 contains 16 residues. The CDR3 DNA reads as TGTGCCAGCTCACCACCCACCAGGGGGAGTGGCTATGGCTACACCTTC. Residues: CASSPPTRGSGYGYTF.

The chain has TRBV15 and TRBJ2-7; 14 bases fit TRBD2. The junction had 1 base not matched to a gene; V was cut back by 3 bases and J by 6 bases. CDR3 length equals 14 residues. The germline CDR1 and CDR2 sequences are LNHNV and YYDKDF (reference sequence). The CDR3 sequence is CATSRGTSGSEQYF. DNA of the CDR3: TGTGCCACCAGCAGGGGGACTAGCGGGAGCGAGCAGTACTTC.

The genes are TRBV5-8 and TRBJ1-1; D might be TRBD1 (6 bases). Trimming removed 4 bases at V and 9 bases at J, with 16 bases between. The CDR3 is 13 amino acids. Germline loops: CDR1 SGHTS, CDR2 YDEGEE. CDR3: CASSVLLGGQAFF. The DNA of the CDR3 is TGTGCCAGCAGCGTCCTATTGGGGGGGCAAGCTTTCTTT.

The rearrangement joins TRBV7-6 to TRBJ2-2; D possibly corresponds to TRBD2 (5 bases). The CDR3 length is 16 residues. The V gene's germline CDR1 is SGHVS and CDR2 FNYEAQ. The germline V and J ends were trimmed by 0 bases and 5 bases, with 13 bases remaining between them. For the CDR3, the DNA is TGTGCCAGCAGCTTAGCAGGGAACGGAGGTACCGGGGAGCTGTTTTTT. Translation gives CASSLAGNGGTGELFF.